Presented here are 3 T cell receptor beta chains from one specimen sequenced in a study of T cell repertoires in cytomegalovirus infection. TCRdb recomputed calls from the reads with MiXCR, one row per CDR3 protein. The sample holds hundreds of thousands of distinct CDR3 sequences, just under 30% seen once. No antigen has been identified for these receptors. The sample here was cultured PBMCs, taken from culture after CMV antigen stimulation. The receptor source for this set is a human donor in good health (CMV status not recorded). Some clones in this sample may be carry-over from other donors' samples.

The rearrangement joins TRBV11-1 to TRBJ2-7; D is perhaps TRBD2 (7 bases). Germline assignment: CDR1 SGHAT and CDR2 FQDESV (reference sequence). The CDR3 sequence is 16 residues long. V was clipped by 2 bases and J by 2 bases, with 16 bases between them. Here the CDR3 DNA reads TGTGCCAGCAGCTTAAGGGGGGGTATCCCCCCCTACGAGCAGTACTTC. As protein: CASSLRGGIPPYEQYF.

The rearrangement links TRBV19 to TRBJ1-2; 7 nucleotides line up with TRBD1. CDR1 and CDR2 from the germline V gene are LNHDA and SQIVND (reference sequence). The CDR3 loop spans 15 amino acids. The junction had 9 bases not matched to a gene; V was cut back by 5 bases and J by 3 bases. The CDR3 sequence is CASSSQGVLDYGYTF. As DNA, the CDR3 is TGTGCCAGTAGTTCCCAGGGGGTTCTAGACTATGGCTACACCTTC. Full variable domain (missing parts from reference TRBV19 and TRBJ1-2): DGGITQSPKYLFRKEGQNVTLSCEQNLNHDAMYWYRQDPGQGLRLIYYSQIVNDFQKGDIAEGYSVSREKKESFPLTVTSAQKNPTAFYLCASSSQGVLDYGYTFGSGTRLTVV.

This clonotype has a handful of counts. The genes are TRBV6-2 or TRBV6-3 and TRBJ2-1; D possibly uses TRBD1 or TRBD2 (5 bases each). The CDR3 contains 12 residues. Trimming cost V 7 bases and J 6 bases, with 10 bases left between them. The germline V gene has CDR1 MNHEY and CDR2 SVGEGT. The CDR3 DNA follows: TGTGCCAGCAATACTAGGGGCAATGAGCAGTTCTTC. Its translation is CASNTRGNEQFF.